Shown below are 12 T cell receptor beta chains from a single sample sequenced in a study of radiation and T cells in renal cell carcinoma. The repertoire was sequenced with immunoSEQ multiplex PCR; TCRdb's copy has only in-frame clones and lacks some. The sample contains 120,000 to 150,000 clones, 88% of which appear only once. Time point denoted: baseline pretreatment blood. Treatment indicated: 15 Gy SBRT to primary tumor, nephrectomy 4 weeks later. The material was blood, obtained from a patient whose treatment included radiotherapy and nephrectomy. These receptors were obtained from a woman aged 70-85 years with renal cell carcinoma.

The CDR3 loop reads CAISTAGPYGYTF. The DNA for the CDR3 is TGTGCCATCAGTACCGCAGGGCCCTATGGCTACACCTTC. The rearrangement links TRBV10-3 to TRBJ1-2, with D tentatively TRBD1 (5 bases). V was pared by 5 bases and J by 4 bases, with 11 bases between. The CDR3 sequence is 13 residues long. Germline CDR1 reads ENHRY; CDR2 reads SYGVKD.

This clone was seen a handful of times. J is TRBJ1-5 and V is TRBV19; TRBD1 might be the D (5 bases). V shed 3 bases and J shed 3 bases, with 12 bases lying between them. CDR3 size: 15 residues. Germline V gene lookup returns CDR1 LNHDA and CDR2 SQIVND (reference sequence). CDR3 sequence reads: CASSIDGGNNQPQHF. In nucleotides, the CDR3 is TGTGCCAGTAGTATTGATGGGGGGAACAATCAGCCCCAGCATTTT.

The chain links TRBV2 to TRBJ2-3; 11 positions agree with TRBD2. The CDR3 is 15 amino acids. The V gene end was trimmed by 6 bases and the J gene end by 8 bases; junction bases not matched to a gene: 10. Looked up from germline, CDR1 is SNHLY and CDR2 is FYNNEI. The CDR3 bases are TGTGCCAGCAGGGGAGGGACTAGCGGCAAGGGTACGCAGTATTTT. This translates into CASRGGTSGKGTQYF. The full variable domain, its missing parts supplied by reference TRBV2 and TRBJ2-3, is EPEVTQTPSHQVTQMGQEVILRCVPISNHLYFYWYRQILGQKVEFLVSFYNNEISEKSEIFDDQFSVERPDGSNFTLKIRSTKLEDSAMYFCASRGGTSGKGTQYFGPGTRLTVL.

This sequence joins TRBV27 and TRBJ2-3; D may be TRBD1 (5 bases). Germline CDR1 and CDR2: MNHEY and SMNVEV (reference sequence). This CDR3 has 13 residues. V shed 3 bases and J shed 5 bases, with 9 bases lying between them. As DNA, the CDR3 is TGTGCCAGCAGTTTTTTTAGGGGAGATACGCAGTATTTT. Translated: CASSFFRGDTQYF.

The chain is built from TRBV19 and TRBJ1-1; D gene uncertain. The CDR3 runs 15 residues. Per the germline V gene, CDR1 is LNHDA and CDR2 is SQIVND (reference sequence). Trimming removed 3 bases at V and 4 bases at J, with 15 bases between. In nucleotides, the CDR3 is TGTGCCAGTAGTATTTGGTTGTCAGGAGGCACTGAAGCTTTCTTT. It specifies CASSIWLSGGTEAFF.

A single count supports this clone. The V and J genes are TRBV6-5 and TRBJ2-3; D possibly corresponds to TRBD1 (5 bases). The CDR3 contains 16 residues. V shed 4 bases and J shed 0 bases, with 14 bases lying between them. The germline V gene encodes CDR1 MNHEY and CDR2 SVGAGI. The CDR3 reads CASSLTVPESTDTQYF. CDR3 nucleotides: TGTGCCAGCAGTTTGACAGTGCCTGAGAGCACAGATACGCAGTATTTT.

The chain uses TRBV7-6 and TRBJ1-5; D is unresolved. Germline V CDR1 and CDR2: SGHVS, FNYEAQ. The V and J ends lost 1 base and 3 bases respectively, with 16 bases between them. The CDR3 covers 17 residues. The CDR3 loop reads CASSLGAAGGINQPQHF. The DNA of the CDR3 is TGTGCCAGCAGCTTAGGAGCGGCGGGTGGAATCAATCAGCCCCAGCATTTT.

The chain uses TRBV28 and TRBJ2-6; TRBD2 might be the D (6 bases). The CDR3 has 13 amino acids. Germline loops: CDR1 MDHEN, CDR2 SYDVKM. The germline V and J ends were trimmed by 6 bases and 6 bases, with 9 bases remaining between them. The CDR3 here is CASRTGVANVLTF. CDR3 coding DNA: TGTGCCAGCAGGACGGGGGTGGCCAACGTCCTGACTTTC.

The V gene is TRBV15, the J gene TRBJ1-5; a weak D match, TRBD1 (6 bases). The CDR3 runs to 15 residues. CDR1 is LNHNV, CDR2 YYDKDF, per germline (reference sequence). V gave up 2 bases and J gave up 4 bases, with 12 bases separating them. The CDR3 sequence: CATSRSGEGNQPQHF. Here the CDR3 DNA reads TGTGCCACCAGCAGATCAGGGGAGGGGAATCAGCCCCAGCATTTT.

The rearrangement links TRBV5-1 to TRBJ2-1, with 10 positions matching TRBD2. J lost 10 bases, V lost 4 bases, and 14 bases had no gene match. This CDR3 is 16 amino acids long. Germline V gene sequence: CDR1 SGHRS, CDR2 YFSETQ. The CDR3 here is CASSTSGELPTKEQFF. In DNA form, the CDR3 reads TGCGCCAGCAGCACTAGCGGGGAGCTCCCTACAAAGGAGCAGTTCTTC.

The V gene is TRBV27, the J gene TRBJ1-5, with a weak D call TRBD1 (6 bases). The germline V and J ends were trimmed by 6 bases and 5 bases, with 11 bases remaining between them. This CDR3 is 13 amino acids long. The germline CDR1 and CDR2 sequences are MNHEY and SMNVEV (reference sequence). The CDR3 reads CASRQGDYQPQHF. The CDR3 DNA reads TGTGCCAGCAGACAGGGAGACTATCAGCCCCAGCATTTT.

The J gene is TRBJ2-5, the V gene TRBV5-1; 10 nucleotides align to TRBD1. CDR3 length equals 14 residues. Trimming at V came to 7 bases and at J to 2 bases, leaving 5 bases not matched to a gene. The germline V gene has CDR1 SGHRS and CDR2 YFSETQ. The CDR3 bases are TGCGCCAGCGGTCCGGGACAGGGGCAAGAGACCCAGTACTTC. This encodes CASGPGQGQETQYF. Supplemented by reference TRBV5-1 and TRBJ2-5, the full variable domain reads KAGVTQTPRYLIKTRGQQVTLSCSPISGHRSVSWYQQTPGQGLQFLFEYFSETQRNKGNFPGRFSGRQFSNSRSEMNVSTLELGDSALYLCASGPGQGQETQYFGPGTRLLVL.